Included here is one T cell receptor (beta chain) sequence, with context. This CDR3 is built from 15 residues. Trimming left V 4 bases short and J 0 bases short, with 12 bases between. CDR1 LNHDA and CDR2 SQIVND come from the germline V gene (reference sequence). The data derive from a study of blood T cell repertoires in COVID-19. About the research overall: Samples taken during acute and convalescent COVID-19 were collected in the United States, Italy and Spain. The analysed material was cDNA or gDNA that came from T cells, B-cell-depleted T cells, or PBMCs.

Some clones are missing from TCRdb's copy, which holds only in-frame ones; the method was immunoSEQ multiplex PCR. The sample yields about 52,000 clones, nearly 90% seen once. The receptor was derived from a man at least 80 years old with active or convalescent COVID-19. The genes are TRBV19 and TRBJ1-1; possibly TRBD1 for D (5 bases). The sequenced material came from peripheral blood. CDR3: CASSKRAGLNTEAFF. The CDR3 bases are TGTGCCAGTAGTAAACGAGCAGGGTTGAACACTGAAGCTTTCTTT.